A single sample gave rise to the 14 T cell receptor beta chains below, sequenced in a study of blood T cell repertoires in COVID-19. TCRdb's table, derived via immunoSEQ multiplex PCR, lists solely in-frame clones and lacks some. Of approximately 190,000 clones listed, 84% were seen once; the top ten hold approximately 15%. The material sequenced was peripheral blood. The receptor source for this set is a man aged 25-45 years with active or convalescent COVID-19.

This chain links TRBV14 with TRBJ1-6; D not certain. CDR1 and CDR2 from the germline V gene are SGHDN and FVKESK. V was pared by 0 bases and J by 14 bases, with 8 bases between. This CDR3 has 12 amino acids. CDR3 in amino acids: CASSQEGSALHF. Here the CDR3 DNA reads TGTGCCAGCAGCCAAGAGGGCTCGGCCCTCCACTTT.

CDR3 protein: CASSETGGGINEQYF. For the CDR3, the DNA is TGTGCCAGTAGCGAAACAGGGGGCGGTATCAACGAGCAGTACTTC. The chain combines TRBV19 with TRBJ2-7; 9 bases align to TRBD1. CDR3 length: 15 amino acids. Germline loops: CDR1 LNHDA, CDR2 SQIVND (reference sequence). The V and J ends lost 6 bases and 5 bases, in that order; junction bases with no gene match: 11.

This clone was recorded once. The chain carries TRBV7-9 and TRBJ2-1; TRBD2 is a possible D gene (6 bases). CDR3 length: 14 amino acids. V lost 6 bases and J 4 bases, leaving 13 bases between the germline ends. Germline V gene sequence: CDR1 SEHNR, CDR2 FQNEAQ (reference sequence). The CDR3 here is CASSGDWRYNEQFF. For the CDR3, the DNA is TGTGCCAGCAGTGGGGACTGGAGATACAATGAGCAGTTCTTC.

The chain employs TRBV30 and TRBJ1-4, with D possibly matching TRBD1 (5 bases). From germline, CDR1 is GTSNPN and CDR2 SVGIG (reference sequence). CDR3 length: 12 residues. V dropped 6 bases and J dropped 8 bases, with 13 bases sitting between them. The CDR3 region has the DNA TGTGCCTGCTCCCTCCGGGGGGAAAAACTGTTTTTT. It is translated as CACSLRGEKLFF.

This chain connects TRBV6-5 to TRBJ2-3; D is possibly TRBD2 (5 bases). The CDR3 has 13 amino acids. V lost 8 bases to trimming and J lost 1 base, with 10 bases between them. Germline-derived CDR1 and CDR2 are MNHEY and SVGAGI. CDR3 amino acids: CASSNGGTDTQYF. CDR3 DNA: TGTGCCAGCTCCAACGGGGGCACAGATACGCAGTATTTT.

The rearrangement uses TRBV6-5 and TRBJ2-7, with TRBD2 identical over 11 bases. V was pared by 4 bases and J by 0 bases, with 5 bases of the junction left unmatched. This CDR3 has 16 amino acids. From germline, CDR1 is MNHEY and CDR2 SVGAGI. The chain's CDR3 is CASSSRLAGYSYEQYF. The DNA for the CDR3 is TGTGCCAGCAGTTCGAGACTAGCGGGATACTCCTACGAGCAGTACTTC.

In this sample, this clone turned up a few times. The V and J genes are TRBV19 and TRBJ1-2; D remains ambiguous. Germline CDR1 is LNHDA and CDR2 is SQIVND (reference sequence). The V end lost 3 bases, the J end lost 2 bases, and 7 bases lay between the germline ends. The CDR3 length is 13 residues. CDR3 residues: CASSIIQNYGYTF. Written as DNA, the CDR3 is TGTGCCAGTAGTATCATCCAGAACTATGGCTACACCTTC.

On this clone: Other DNA sequences in the same sample also yield this CDR3. The chain joins TRBV28 to TRBJ1-6; D gene ambiguous. Trimming took 3 bases from V and 7 from J, leaving 4 bases between them. The CDR3 runs 12 residues. Germline assignment: CDR1 MDHEN and CDR2 SYDVKM. CDR3 loop: CASSFGNSPLHF. Written as DNA, the CDR3 is TGTGCCAGCAGTTTCGGGAATTCACCCCTCCACTTT.

This sequence joins TRBV29-1 and TRBJ2-7; no clear D. CDR1 is SQVTM, CDR2 ANQGSEA, per germline. The CDR3 runs 11 residues. Trimming stripped 1 base from V and 5 bases from J, with 6 bases between. CDR3 amino acids: CSVEGFNEQYF. The CDR3 DNA is TGCAGCGTTGAAGGTTTCAACGAGCAGTACTTC.

This chain links TRBV7-6 with TRBJ1-2; 10 bases agree with TRBD1. Looked up from germline, CDR1 is SGHVS and CDR2 is FNYEAQ. V gave up 5 bases and J gave up 7 bases; unmatched junction bases: 10. The CDR3 sequence is 15 residues long. CDR3 residues: CASSPTRDRGSGYTF. The DNA for the CDR3 is TGTGCCAGCAGCCCGACCAGGGACAGGGGAAGTGGCTACACCTTC.

The rearrangement joins TRBV6-2 or TRBV6-3 to TRBJ2-3; tentative D call: TRBD2 (6 bases). V was shortened by 4 bases and J by 2 bases, with 10 bases between the two germline ends. The CDR3 length is 14 residues. Germline values: CDR1 MNHEY, CDR2 SVGEGT. In DNA form, the CDR3 reads TGTGCCAGCAGTTGGAGGGACCTCACAGATACGCAGTATTTT. Translation: CASSWRDLTDTQYF.

The chain joins TRBV11-3 to TRBJ2-1; 7 positions match TRBD1. V was clipped by 5 bases and J by 2 bases; unmatched bases: 3. The V gene's germline CDR1 is SGHNT and CDR2 YENEEA. The CDR3 is 14 residues long. The chain's CDR3 is CASSVGTAYNEQFF. CDR3 nucleotides: TGTGCCAGCAGCGTTGGGACAGCCTACAATGAGCAGTTCTTC.

This clone was detected only once. The V gene is TRBV28, the J gene TRBJ1-2, with D perhaps TRBD1 (5 bases). V lost 6 bases, J lost 4 bases, and 15 bases lay in between. Germline V gene data show CDR1 as MDHEN and CDR2 as SYDVKM. This CDR3 contains 14 residues. The CDR3 is CASRVRGQGYGYTF. The CDR3 coding sequence is TGTGCCAGCAGGGTCAGAGGACAAGGCTATGGCTACACCTTC.

V gene TRBV28 combines with J gene TRBJ1-6; D gene unclear. Trimming took off 2 bases at V and 9 bases at J, with 8 bases between the two ends. The CDR3 has 13 amino acids. Germline loops: CDR1 MDHEN, CDR2 SYDVKM. This CDR3 reads CASSLITGSPLHF. The CDR3 DNA is TGTGCCAGCAGTTTAATCACGGGTTCACCCCTCCACTTT.